This is a list of T cell receptor beta chains from one sample in a study of blood T cell repertoires in COVID-19. The repertoire was sequenced with immunoSEQ multiplex PCR; TCRdb's copy has only in-frame clones and lacks some. The repertoire holds 140,000 to 150,000 clones, with 84% as singletons. Input material: peripheral blood. Receptors originate from a human donor in a cohort sampled during active COVID-19. CDR3s include the opening cysteine and the closing phenylalanine or tryptophan. A D gene is named only where the DNA matches it firmly. Clone size is not always given. Where it is, it says once, few, many or a class for expanded clones.

v_gene	j_gene	len	d_gene	abundance	CDR3aa	CDR3nt
TRBV4-3	TRBJ2-2	17	TRBD2	.	CASSQLAGGSSTGELFF	TGCGCCAGCAGCCAACTAGCGGGGGGTAGTTCCACCGGGGAGCTGTTTTTT
TRBV19	TRBJ2-2	16	TRBD2	.	CASRGGSSSNTGELFF	TGTGCCAGTAGGGGAGGGTCAAGCTCGAACACCGGGGAGCTGTTTTTT
TRBV4-3	TRBJ1-2	16	.	.	CASSQDRLVNRKGYTF	TGCGCCAGCAGCCAAGATAGGTTGGTTAACAGAAAGGGCTACACCTTC
TRBV5-5	TRBJ1-6	14	.	once	CASSLYGYNSPLHF	TGTGCCAGCAGCTTGTACGGTTATAATTCACCCCTCCACTTT
TRBV2	TRBJ1-1	14	TRBD1	once	CASSEQGARTEAFF	TGTGCCAGCAGTGAACAGGGGGCCAGGACTGAAGCTTTCTTT
TRBV11-1	TRBJ2-1	14	.	.	CASSLATSYNEQFF	TGTGCCAGCAGCTTAGCGACTAGCTACAATGAGCAGTTCTTC
TRBV5-5	TRBJ1-2	16	TRBD1	.	CASSLAQSGGLVGYTF	TGTGCCAGCAGCTTGGCCCAATCAGGGGGCTTGGTCGGCTACACCTTC
TRBV4-3	TRBJ1-6	17	.	.	CASSQDTGEGRNSPLHF	TGCGCCAGCAGCCAAGATACGGGGGAAGGGCGCAATTCACCCCTCCACTTT
TRBV19	TRBJ2-7	11	.	.	CASSTTGLQYF	TGTGCCAGTAGTACCACAGGATTGCAGTACTTC
TRBV21-1	TRBJ2-1	19	.	.	CASSKAGLAGVDAYNEQFF	TGTGCCAGCAGCAAAGCGGGGCTAGCGGGAGTGGATGCCTACAATGAGCAGTTCTTC
TRBV27	TRBJ2-4	13	TRBD1	.	CASTGQGDGIQYF	TGTGCCAGCACCGGACAGGGTGATGGCATTCAGTACTTC
TRBV19	TRBJ1-3	13	.	.	CASSSRQGNTIYF	TGTGCCAGTAGTTCCCGACAGGGAAACACCATATATTTT
TRBV27	TRBJ2-3	14	.	once	CASSLLPRGGTQYF	TGTGCCAGCAGTTTGCTCCCTAGAGGGGGTACGCAGTATTTT
TRBV6-5	TRBJ2-1	14	TRBD2	.	CASRRLAGGYEQFF	TGTGCCAGCAGGAGACTAGCGGGGGGTTATGAGCAGTTCTTC
TRBV9	TRBJ1-2	13	.	few	CASSITQNYGYTF	TGTGCCAGCAGCATAACCCAGAACTATGGCTACACCTTC
TRBV19	TRBJ1-4	15	TRBD1	many	CASSLPGQGVEKLFF	TGTGCCAGTAGCCTTCCGGGACAGGGTGTGGAAAAACTGTTTTTT
TRBV14	TRBJ2-1	15	.	.	CASSQPYTGLNEQFF	TGTGCCAGCAGCCAGCCATATACAGGGCTCAATGAGCAGTTCTTC
TRBV5-6	TRBJ1-2	17	TRBD1	.	CASSGTGSLESNYGYTF	TGTGCCAGCAGCGGGACAGGGTCACTCGAGTCTAACTATGGCTACACCTTC
TRBV18	TRBJ2-1	16	TRBD2	.	CASSLTIAGGDNEQFF	TGTGCCAGCTCACTAACTATAGCGGGGGGGGACAATGAGCAGTTCTTC
TRBV28	TRBJ1-2	12	.	.	CASSLTGYGYTF	TGTGCCAGCAGTTTAACAGGCTATGGCTACACCTTC
TRBV2	TRBJ1-5	13	.	.	CASSVEISQPQHF	TGTGCCAGCAGTGTGGAGATCAGCCAGCCCCAGCATTTT
TRBV7-9	TRBJ1-1	12	.	.	CASSYHRDEAFF	TGTGCCAGCAGCTACCACAGGGACGAAGCTTTCTTT
TRBV6-4	TRBJ2-1	15	TRBD2	.	CASSDVASGKGEQFF	TGTGCCAGCAGTGACGTGGCTAGCGGGAAGGGTGAGCAGTTCTTC
TRBV2	TRBJ2-1	13	.	.	CASRGAVYNEQFF	TGTGCCAGCAGGGGAGCGGTCTACAATGAGCAGTTCTTC